These 9 T cell receptor beta chains came from one sample sequenced in a study of shared T cell receptors in the human thymus. Some clones are missing from TCRdb's copy, which holds only in-frame ones; the method was immunoSEQ multiplex PCR. The table lists roughly 500,000 clones, about 84% of them singletons, with less than 0.015% in the top ten. This sample also appeared in a second study, on human thymus T cells.

Sequenced sample: thymocytes. These TCRs come from a boy in the first two years of life with a congenital heart defect.

This clone was observed a handful of times. This chain connects TRBV5-4 to TRBJ2-7, with a possible D match to TRBD1 (5 bases). Trimming removed 0 bases at V and 2 bases at J, with 12 bases between. The CDR3 loop spans 15 amino acids. The germline CDR1 and CDR2 sequences are SGHNT and YYREEE (reference sequence). This CDR3 is CASSLGQGRAYEQYF. The CDR3, as DNA: TGTGCCAGCAGCTTGGGGCAGGGAAGGGCCTACGAGCAGTACTTC.

This sequence joins TRBV12-1 and TRBJ2-1; the listed D gene, TRBD1, was not tested against the DNA. TRBV12-1 is a documented pseudogene. This CDR3 contains 12 residues. The DNA for the CDR3 is TGTGCCACCCCGGGACAAGGAAGGGAGCAGTTCTTC. Encoded protein: CATPGQGREQFF.

This CDR3 is CASRGTRAQETQYF. The CDR3 nucleotides read TGTGCCAGCAGGGGGACTCGCGCCCAAGAGACCCAGTACTTC. The chain carries TRBV27 and TRBJ2-5; D possibly corresponds to TRBD2 (6 bases). CDR1 and CDR2 (germline): MNHEY, SMNVEV (reference sequence). The CDR3 extends over 14 amino acids. The V end lost 6 bases, the J end lost 1 base, and 12 bases lay between the germline ends.

The chain employs TRBV6-5 and TRBJ1-4; no clear D gene. The CDR3 consists of 13 residues. V gave up 5 bases and J gave up 4 bases, with 8 bases separating them. Germline values: CDR1 MNHEY, CDR2 SVGAGI. CDR3 bases: TGTGCCAGCAGTACGCAGGTTAATGAAAAACTGTTTTTT. It encodes CASSTQVNEKLFF.

The genes are TRBV4-3 and TRBJ1-2; D gene unclear. V lost 0 bases to trimming and J lost 2 bases, with 7 bases between them. The CDR3 covers 14 residues. Germline V gene sequence: CDR1 LGHNA, CDR2 YSLEER. The chain's CDR3 is CASSQENRNYGYTF. The CDR3 bases are TGCGCCAGCAGCCAAGAGAACAGAAACTATGGCTACACCTTC.

The J gene is TRBJ2-2, the V gene TRBV5-4; no clear D gene. This CDR3 has 13 amino acids. Between the trimmed V and J ends, which lost 1 base and 6 bases, there was a span of 7 bases. Germline-derived CDR1 and CDR2 are SGHNT and YYREEE (reference sequence). CDR3 DNA: TGTGCCAGCAGCTTGAGGCAGGCCGGGGAGCTGTTTTTT. It codes for CASSLRQAGELFF.

This clone was seen only a few times. The V gene is TRBV4-3, the J gene TRBJ2-1; TRBD1 matches 8 bases. In germline, CDR1 is LGHNA, CDR2 YSLEER. This CDR3 has 15 residues. Trimming removed 0 bases from V and 7 bases from J; junction bases left unmatched: 5. CDR3 residues: CASSQDRRGPNEQFF. In nucleotides, the CDR3 is TGCGCCAGCAGCCAAGATCGCAGGGGGCCGAATGAGCAGTTCTTC.

The chain carries TRBV4-3 and TRBJ2-1; possibly TRBD1 for D (5 bases). V dropped 0 bases and J dropped 6 bases, with 9 bases sitting between them. The germline CDR1 and CDR2 sequences are LGHNA and YSLEER. The CDR3 has 14 amino acids. Here the CDR3 reads CASSQEGRVNEQFF. The CDR3 DNA follows: TGCGCCAGCAGCCAAGAGGGCAGGGTCAATGAGCAGTTCTTC.

The chain couples TRBV28 to TRBJ2-7; 11 positions match TRBD2. The CDR3 length is 15 residues. After removal of 6 bases from V and 0 bases from J, the junction contained 4 bases not matched to a gene. The germline gives CDR1 MDHEN, CDR2 SYDVKM. CDR3 nucleotide sequence: TGTGCCAGCAGGGGACTAGCGGTAAGCTCCTACGAGCAGTACTTC. Its translation: CASRGLAVSSYEQYF.